The T cell receptor (beta chain) under discussion was sequenced for a study of persistence of HIV-infected CD4 T cells. General study results and limits: Antigen-responding cells were enriched for degenerate expanded CDR3beta sequences.

Concerning this clone itself: The antigen remains undetermined.

Sequencing used immunoSEQ version 4 in survey mode. Generated by immunoSEQ multiplex PCR, the TCRdb table keeps only in-frame clones and is missing some. The data show roughly 41,000 clones, over 80% seen once. CDR3 size: 16 residues. The J segment lost 1 base and the V segment lost 4 bases, leaving 4 bases of the junction unmatched. The V gene's germline CDR1 is SGHRS and CDR2 YFSETQ. Lysates of CMV-infected fibroblasts at around 10 ug/mL stimulated these cells. Sorted nonresponding memory CD4+ T cells were CD40L-negative, CD69-negative, CD45RO-high. These HIV-1-infected adults initiated suppressive ART in chronic infection. PBMCs were depleted of CD8+ T cells before stimulation.

The sequence was obtained from an adult man with HIV who was CMV-seropositive. The sequenced sample was CD4+ T cells sorted from PBMCs after roughly 18-hour stimulation, obtained from a patient who received antiretroviral therapy. The V gene is TRBV5-1, the J gene TRBJ2-1; TRBD2 matches 11 bases. CDR3 coding DNA: TGCGCCAGCAGCGGAACTAGCGGGGGTTCCTACAATGAGCAGTTCTTC. Protein product: CASSGTSGGSYNEQFF. Together with reference TRBV5-1 and TRBJ2-1, the CDR3 gives the full variable domain: KAGVTQTPRYLIKTRGQQVTLSCSPISGHRSVSWYQQTPGQGLQFLFEYFSETQRNKGNFPGRFSGRQFSNSRSEMNVSTLELGDSALYLCASSGTSGGSYNEQFFGPGTRLTVL.